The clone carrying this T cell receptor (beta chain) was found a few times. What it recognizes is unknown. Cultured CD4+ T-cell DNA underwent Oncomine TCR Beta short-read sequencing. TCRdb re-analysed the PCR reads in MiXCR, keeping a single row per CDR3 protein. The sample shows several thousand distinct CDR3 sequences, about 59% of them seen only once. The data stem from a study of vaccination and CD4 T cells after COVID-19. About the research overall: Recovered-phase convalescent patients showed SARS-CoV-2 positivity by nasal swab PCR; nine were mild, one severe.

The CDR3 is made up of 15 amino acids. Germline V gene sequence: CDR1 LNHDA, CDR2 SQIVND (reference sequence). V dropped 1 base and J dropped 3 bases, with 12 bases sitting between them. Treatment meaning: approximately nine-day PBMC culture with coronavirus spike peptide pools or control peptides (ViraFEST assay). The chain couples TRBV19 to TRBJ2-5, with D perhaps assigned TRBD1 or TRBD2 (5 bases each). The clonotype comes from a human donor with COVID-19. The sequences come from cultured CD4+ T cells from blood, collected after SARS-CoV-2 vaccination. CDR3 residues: CASSIGGTHKETQYF. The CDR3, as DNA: TGTGCCAGTAGTATAGGGGGGACCCATAAAGAGACCCAGTACTTC.